What follows describes a single T cell receptor beta chain. The data belong to a study of technical replicates of blood from a handful of donors. V lost 4 bases, J lost 5 bases, and 15 bases lay in between. The V gene's germline CDR1 is SGDLS and CDR2 YYNGEE. The CDR3 is made up of 14 amino acids. TCRdb's table, derived via immunoSEQ multiplex PCR, lists solely in-frame clones and lacks some. The table shows under 75,000 clones, with about 86% occurring only once. This chain uses TRBV9 with TRBJ1-2; D gene unclear. Sequenced: PBMCs. This TCR was recovered from a human donor in good health. Some clones in this sample may be carry-over from other donors' samples. The DNA for the CDR3 is TGTGCCAGCAGCCCCCGGAGGGTAGAATATGGCTACACCTTC. Translated, it gives CASSPRRVEYGYTF.